This T cell receptor beta chain was identified during a study of CD8 T cells in Susac syndrome. The RNA input was roughly 0.45 to 1 ug, and it was reverse transcribed with random hexamers. TCRdb independently ran MiXCR on the immunoSEQ multiplex PCR reads; one entry per CDR3 protein. The sample carries about 76,000 distinct CDR3 sequences, over 75% recorded once. CDR1 is MNHNY and CDR2 is SVGAGI in the germline V gene (reference sequence). V dropped 2 bases and J dropped 2 bases, with 3 bases sitting between them. The CDR3 runs to 12 residues. Negative isolation yielded CD4+ and CD8+ T cells, and FACS enriched TEMRA cells.

The source of this sequence is a human donor with multiple sclerosis. Specimen: CD8+ T cells from PBMCs. This chain links TRBV6-6 with TRBJ2-5; D is ambiguous. In DNA, the CDR3 is TGTGCCAGCAGTTACCTGCAAGAGACCCAGTACTTC. Translated: CASSYLQETQYF.